A single sample is the source of the 26 T cell receptor beta chains below, sequenced in a study of CD8 T cells in ankylosing spondylitis. TCRdb re-analysed the 5' RACE reads in MiXCR, keeping a single row per CDR3 protein. The sample lists more than 300,000 distinct CDR3 sequences, approximately 10% occurring once. Sequenced material: blood, either unsorted or a sorted T cell fraction (not recorded which). Receptor source: a female donor with ankylosing spondylitis or in good health (not recorded which).

This clonotype was seen ten or more times. V gene TRBV5-4 combines with J gene TRBJ2-5; TRBD2 agrees at 12 bases. The V gene end was trimmed by 2 bases and the J gene end by 2 bases; junction bases not matched to a gene: 7. The V gene's germline CDR1 is SGHNT and CDR2 YYREEE (reference sequence). The CDR3 length is 17 residues. CDR3 bases: TGTGCCAGCAGCTTCTCTGGACTAGCGGGAAGACAAGAGACCCAGTACTTC. Translating gives CASSFSGLAGRQETQYF.

This clonotype was observed many times. The V gene is TRBV9, the J gene TRBJ2-2; D is ambiguous. The CDR3 totals 13 residues. Germline V gives CDR1 SGDLS, CDR2 YYNGEE. Trimming took off 2 bases at V and 3 bases at J, with 5 bases between the two ends. The CDR3 protein is CASSVRDTGELFF. The CDR3 nucleotides read TGTGCCAGCAGCGTTCGGGACACCGGGGAGCTGTTTTTT.

The sample holds a few counts of this clonotype. V and J are TRBV19 and TRBJ1-5, with a tentative D call TRBD1 (6 bases). This CDR3 is built from 16 residues. Germline values: CDR1 LNHDA, CDR2 SQIVND (reference sequence). Trimming pared 0 bases from V and 5 bases from J, leaving 14 bases between. CDR3 protein: CASSIDWGQRYQPQHF. As DNA, the CDR3 is TGTGCCAGTAGTATAGATTGGGGACAACGCTATCAGCCCCAGCATTTT.

This clonotype was seen ten or more times. The chain has TRBV20-1 and TRBJ1-1; the match to TRBD1 covers 9 bases. The CDR3 runs 15 residues. V trimming: 6 bases; J trimming: 2 bases; junction bases outside the gene matches: 10. Germline CDR1 DFQATT, CDR2 SNEGSKA (reference sequence). CDR3 bases: TGCAGTGCCAGCCCCGAGGGACAGGGAAACACTGAAGCTTTCTTT. Its translation is CSASPEGQGNTEAFF.

In this sample, this clonotype turned up many times. This chain links TRBV20-1 with TRBJ2-1; 7 bases align to TRBD1. V lost 1 base, J lost 4 bases, and 10 bases stayed unmatched. CDR1 is DFQATT and CDR2 is SNEGSKA in the germline V gene (reference sequence). CDR3 length: 16 amino acids. The CDR3 loop reads CSARGQGGRGYNEQFF. The CDR3 nucleotides read TGCAGTGCTAGAGGACAGGGTGGAAGGGGGTACAATGAGCAGTTCTTC.

This clonotype was seen at least ten times. The V and J genes are TRBV12-3 or TRBV12-4 and TRBJ2-4; no firm D call. Between the trimmed V and J ends, which lost 6 bases and 7 bases, there was a span of 10 bases. The CDR3 runs 12 residues. The CDR3 here is CASSPGSNIQYF. The DNA for the CDR3 is TGTGCCAGCAGCCCTGGCTCCAACATTCAGTACTTC.

V usage is TRBV4-2 and J usage is TRBJ2-2; 9 bases fit TRBD1. V was clipped by 10 bases and J by 2 bases; unmatched bases: 5. The germline V gene has CDR1 LGHNA and CDR2 YNFKEQ. This CDR3 is 14 amino acids long. This chain's CDR3 is CATGQGFNTGELFF. Here the CDR3 DNA reads TGTGCCACAGGACAGGGGTTCAACACCGGGGAGCTGTTTTTT.

This clonotype was observed a few times. This chain uses TRBV24-1 with TRBJ2-7; 10 nucleotides agree with TRBD1. The CDR3 extends over 17 amino acids. V was pared by 2 bases and J by 0 bases, with 6 bases of the junction left unmatched. CDR1 and CDR2 (germline): KGHDR, SFDVKD. The DNA of the CDR3 is TGTGCCACCAGTGATTCCCGACAGGGGGCAAACTCCTACGAGCAGTACTTC. The encoded protein is CATSDSRQGANSYEQYF.

This clonotype was detected only a few times. The gene calls are TRBV28 and TRBJ2-5, with 8 bases identical to TRBD1. V was pared by 4 bases and J by 5 bases, with 3 bases of the junction left unmatched. The germline V gene has CDR1 MDHEN and CDR2 SYDVKM. The length of the CDR3 is 13 residues. Here the CDR3 DNA reads TGTGCCAGCAGTTCGAACAGGGGGGAGACCCAGTACTTC. This codes for CASSSNRGETQYF.

This clonotype was counted many times. CDR3 region: CASSLAPHSGNTIYF. CDR3 coding DNA: TGCGCCAGCAGCTTGGCTCCCCACTCTGGAAACACCATATATTTT. The chain joins TRBV5-1 to TRBJ1-3; D not resolved. V gave up 0 bases and J gave up 0 bases, with 7 bases separating them. Germline CDR1 reads SGHRS; CDR2 reads YFSETQ. The CDR3 is made up of 15 amino acids.

This clonotype occurred many times. The V gene is TRBV29-1, the J gene TRBJ1-1; D not certain. This CDR3 has 11 residues. Germline-derived CDR1 and CDR2 are SQVTM and ANQGSEA. V lost 2 bases and J 10 bases, leaving 11 bases between the germline ends. The chain's CDR3 is CSVERSSRAFF. CDR3 bases: TGCAGCGTTGAACGTTCTTCCCGAGCTTTCTTT.

This clonotype was picked up many times. The rearrangement links TRBV28 to TRBJ2-7, with D tentatively TRBD1 (5 bases). The CDR3 is 13 residues long. CDR1 and CDR2 from the germline V gene are MDHEN and SYDVKM. With 3 bases removed from V and 2 bases from J, the gap between germline ends came to 8 bases. The CDR3 bases are TGTGCCAGCAGTTTCTCAGGGACCTACGAGCAGTACTTC. Translation: CASSFSGTYEQYF.

This clonotype was observed at least ten times. V usage is TRBV12-3 or TRBV12-4 and J usage is TRBJ2-3, with 8 positions matching TRBD2. V trimming: 3 bases; J trimming: 6 bases; junction bases outside the gene matches: 14. The CDR3 is 17 amino acids. The CDR3 here is CASSFQLADYGGDTQYF. In DNA, the CDR3 is TGTGCCAGCAGTTTCCAACTAGCGGATTACGGCGGGGATACGCAGTATTTT.

This chain links TRBV28 with TRBJ2-4; D is undetermined. The CDR3 loop spans 13 amino acids. Trimming left V 10 bases short and J 0 bases short, with 10 bases between. Germline CDR1 MDHEN, CDR2 SYDVKM. CDR3 in DNA: TGTGCCACCCGTACCGTAGCCAAAAACATTCAGTACTTC. It yields the protein CATRTVAKNIQYF.

The genes are TRBV2 and TRBJ2-5; TRBD2 matches at 8 bases. The CDR3 loop spans 14 amino acids. V trimming: 7 bases; J trimming: 1 base; junction bases outside the gene matches: 5. Germline CDR1 reads SNHLY; CDR2 reads FYNNEI. CDR3 bases: TGTGCCAGCACCGGGGGGGACACCCAAGAGACCCAGTACTTC. As protein: CASTGGDTQETQYF.

This clonotype occurred a few times. V gene TRBV6-5 combines with J gene TRBJ2-1; maybe TRBD1 (5 bases). Germline V gives CDR1 MNHEY, CDR2 SVGAGI. Trimming took 0 bases from V and 8 from J, leaving 14 bases between them. CDR3 length equals 15 residues. The CDR3 is CASSYSGPRVDEQFF. The DNA for the CDR3 is TGTGCCAGCAGTTACTCGGGGCCCAGGGTTGATGAGCAGTTCTTC.

The V call is TRBV7-9, the J call TRBJ1-1, with D maybe TRBD1 (6 bases). Trimming left V 1 base short and J 11 bases short, with 14 bases between. The CDR3 totals 13 residues. From germline, CDR1 is SEHNR and CDR2 FQNEAQ (reference sequence). CDR3 nucleotide sequence: TGTGCCAGCAGCTTAGAGGAGGGGGGAATGGCTTTCTTT. Translation gives CASSLEEGGMAFF.

This clonotype was seen ten or more times. The chain joins TRBV9 to TRBJ2-1, with 9 bases lining up with TRBD1. Germline CDR1 and CDR2: SGDLS and YYNGEE. J was trimmed by 6 bases and V by 0 bases; bases with no gene match: 10. The CDR3 covers 17 residues. CDR3 in DNA: TGTGCCAGCAGCGTAGCAACGGGACAGGGAGGGGGCAATGAGCAGTTCTTC. Encoded protein: CASSVATGQGGGNEQFF.

This rearrangement joins TRBV5-1 to TRBJ2-3, with 10 bases matching TRBD2. With 0 bases clipped from V and 4 bases from J, the junction kept 8 bases outside the gene matches. The CDR3 loop spans 17 amino acids. CDR1 is SGHRS, CDR2 YFSETQ, per germline. CDR3 amino acids: CASSLVVAGGGADTQYF. Here the CDR3 DNA reads TGCGCCAGCAGCTTGGTGGTAGCGGGAGGAGGAGCAGATACGCAGTATTTT.

This clonotype was detected ten times or more. This sequence joins TRBV20-1 and TRBJ1-5; TRBD1 matches 7 bases. From germline, CDR1 is DFQATT and CDR2 SNEGSKA (reference sequence). The CDR3 extends over 15 amino acids. The trim removed 6 bases at V and 6 bases at J, leaving 14 bases unmatched. The chain's CDR3 is CSAPGGGSQGQPQHF. The CDR3 bases are TGCAGTGCCCCGGGAGGGGGCTCGCAAGGTCAGCCCCAGCATTTT.

There are many counts of this clonotype. The chain uses TRBV5-1 and TRBJ1-1; the match to TRBD1 covers 11 bases. The CDR3 loop spans 16 amino acids. CDR1 SGHRS and CDR2 YFSETQ come from the germline V gene. J gave up 4 bases and V 3 bases, and 8 bases lay outside the gene matches. The CDR3 DNA sequence: TGCGCCAGCAGCTCGGGACAGGGGGGGGTTGGCACTGAAGCTTTCTTT. Encoded protein: CASSSGQGGVGTEAFF.

In this sample, this clonotype turned up many times. V gene TRBV4-2 combines with J gene TRBJ2-1; D remains ambiguous. Germline loops: CDR1 LGHNA, CDR2 YNFKEQ. This CDR3 has 15 amino acids. Trimming stripped 0 bases from V and 8 bases from J, with 14 bases between. DNA of the CDR3: TGTGCCAGCAGCCAAGATGAGACACCCGCGCATGAGCAGTTCTTC. Its protein is CASSQDETPAHEQFF.

This clonotype was detected only a few times. The rearrangement joins TRBV27 to TRBJ2-1; the D is unclear. The CDR3 contains 14 residues. V shed 6 bases and J shed 2 bases, with 11 bases lying between them. Per germline, CDR1 MNHEY and CDR2 SMNVEV (reference sequence). The CDR3: CASSTASPYNEQFF. The CDR3 nucleotides are TGTGCCAGCAGCACAGCTTCCCCCTACAATGAGCAGTTCTTC.

In this sample, this clonotype turned up many times. The V and J genes are TRBV29-1 and TRBJ2-7; TRBD2 aligns across 7 bases. The CDR3 totals 14 residues. CDR1 SQVTM and CDR2 ANQGSEA come from the germline V gene. J lost 0 bases, V lost 8 bases, and 10 bases had no gene match. The CDR3 loop reads CSPKMSGASYEQYF. The CDR3 DNA is TGCAGCCCCAAGATGAGCGGGGCCTCCTACGAGCAGTACTTC.

This clonotype was seen a few times. This chain joins TRBV11-2 and TRBJ2-7; the match to TRBD1 covers 10 bases. Germline V CDR1 and CDR2: SGHAT, FQNNGV. CDR3 length: 15 residues. With V trimmed by 4 bases and J by 3 bases, 6 bases remained unmatched. CDR3: CASSSGQGGIYEQYF. The CDR3 DNA reads TGTGCCAGCAGCTCCGGACAGGGGGGCATCTACGAGCAGTACTTC.

Worth noting for this clonotype: A read error may be the cause here, since a much bigger clone is one base away. The chain links TRBV28 to TRBJ2-7; D is undetermined. V lost 10 bases and J lost 6, with 13 bases in between. CDR3 length: 11 amino acids. Germline V gene sequence: CDR1 MDHEN, CDR2 SYDVKM. CDR3: CAIRTSVEQYF. In DNA form, the CDR3 reads TGTGCCATCCGGACGAGCGTCGAGCAGTACTTC.